These 15 T cell receptor beta chains came from one sample sequenced in a study of blood T cell repertoires in COVID-19 (dated by TCRdb to 2020 to 2022). Preparation of the library involved the immunoSEQ multiplex PCR assay. TCRdb took this table from immuneACCESS and kept in-frame rearrangements with V and J called. Such tables lack part of the clones; where checked against another copy, unresolved V genes explain under half of the gap, and the rest is unexplained. The sample table lists about 260,000 clones, over 75% of them with a count of one. About a tenth of the sample is in the top ten clones. Source material: peripheral blood. These receptors all come from a woman aged 65 to 85 with COVID-19, enrolled during active disease.

The V and J genes are TRBV4-3 and TRBJ2-7; D is possibly TRBD1 (5 bases). Germline V gene lookup returns CDR1 LGHNA and CDR2 YSLEER. V was pared by 5 bases and J by 3 bases, with 14 bases between. The CDR3 sequence is 14 residues long. The CDR3 here is CASSSQRRGYEQYF. The CDR3 DNA is TGCGCCAGCAGCTCGCAACGAAGGGGCTACGAGCAGTACTTC.

The chain has TRBV2 and TRBJ1-3; D is perhaps TRBD1 (5 bases). This CDR3 has 14 amino acids. The germline V and J ends were trimmed by 4 bases and 4 bases, with 11 bases remaining between them. The germline gives CDR1 SNHLY, CDR2 FYNNEI. CDR3 region: CASSVGGVGNTIYF. CDR3 coding DNA: TGTGCCAGCAGTGTCGGAGGGGTCGGAAACACCATATATTTT.

J is TRBJ1-3 and V is TRBV6-5; a weak D match, TRBD1 (6 bases). CDR1 is MNHEY, CDR2 SVGAGI, per germline. This CDR3 is built from 15 residues. V lost 7 bases and J lost 2, with 15 bases in between. The CDR3 nucleotides are TGTGCCAGCACCAACGTGGGGGCGCCTGGAAACACCATATATTTT. It encodes CASTNVGAPGNTIYF.

The V and J genes are TRBV18 and TRBJ2-7, with D perhaps matching TRBD2 (5 bases). This CDR3 comprises 14 residues. Trimming left V 2 bases short and J 1 base short, with 9 bases between. Germline V gene sequence: CDR1 KGHSH, CDR2 LQKENI. Here the CDR3 DNA reads TGTGCCAGCTCACCAAGGCGGGCATCCTACGAGCAGTACTTC. Its protein is CASSPRRASYEQYF.

The chain couples TRBV4-2 to TRBJ2-1; possibly TRBD1 for D (6 bases). This CDR3 has 15 residues. Trimming pared 1 base from V and 5 bases from J, leaving 12 bases between. The germline V gene has CDR1 LGHNA and CDR2 YNFKEQ. The CDR3, as DNA: TGTGCCAGCAGCCAAGGTGGGACAACCAACAATGAGCAGTTCTTC. This sequence encodes CASSQGGTTNNEQFF.

The chain combines TRBV4-1 with TRBJ2-3; TRBD2 matches 9 bases. The CDR3 sequence is 15 residues long. The V segment lost 4 bases and the J segment 10 bases; nucleotides outside the gene matches: 12. CDR1 MGHRA and CDR2 YSYEKL come from the germline V gene. This chain's CDR3 is CASSPGLAGREAQYF. The CDR3 bases are TGCGCCAGCAGCCCCGGGCTAGCGGGGAGGGAAGCGCAGTATTTT.

A single count supports this clone. The V gene is TRBV4-2, the J gene TRBJ2-1; 8 bases fit TRBD1. CDR3 length: 16 residues. V trimming: 4 bases; J trimming: 6 bases; junction bases outside the gene matches: 11. Germline CDR1 LGHNA, CDR2 YNFKEQ. CDR3 protein: CASSPVGQGIVNEQFF. CDR3 DNA: TGTGCCAGCAGCCCTGTCGGACAGGGTATCGTCAATGAGCAGTTCTTC.

This sequence joins TRBV6-5 and TRBJ2-7, with TRBD1 matching 7 bases. This CDR3 is 14 amino acids long. CDR1 is MNHEY, CDR2 SVGAGI, per germline. J lost 4 bases, V lost 6 bases, and 9 bases had no gene match. The CDR3 bases are TGTGCCAGCAGCCAACCGGGGACAGAATACGAGCAGTACTTC. Translation: CASSQPGTEYEQYF.

The chain couples TRBV5-1 to TRBJ2-1; 7 nucleotides line up with TRBD2. Germline V CDR1 and CDR2: SGHRS, YFSETQ. This CDR3 spans 14 amino acids. J was trimmed by 8 bases and V by 5 bases; bases with no gene match: 10. The CDR3 DNA sequence: TGCGCCAGCAGGTTCGGACCCGCGGGGGATGAGCAGTTCTTC. Protein sequence: CASRFGPAGDEQFF.

This chain joins TRBV2 and TRBJ2-3; 11 bases fit TRBD2. V dropped 1 base and J dropped 5; count of bases not matched to a gene: 5. The CDR3 is made up of 16 amino acids. CDR1 and CDR2 from the germline V gene are SNHLY and FYNNEI. The CDR3 is CASSEGRTSGLDTQYF. The CDR3 nucleotides are TGTGCCAGCAGTGAAGGGAGGACTAGCGGGTTAGATACGCAGTATTTT.

This chain connects TRBV28 to TRBJ1-2; the D is unclear. V was clipped by 2 bases and J by 5 bases, with 12 bases between them. The V gene's germline CDR1 is MDHEN and CDR2 SYDVKM. The CDR3 sequence is 14 residues long. The CDR3 reads CASSLEAPGYGYTF. DNA of the CDR3: TGTGCCAGCAGTTTAGAAGCCCCGGGGTATGGCTACACCTTC.

V usage is TRBV3-1 (or the pseudogene TRBV3-2) and J usage is TRBJ1-1; D not certain. Trimming took off 6 bases at V and 2 bases at J, with 16 bases between the two ends. Germline V gives CDR1 LGHDT, CDR2 YNNKEL (reference sequence). This CDR3 contains 15 residues. CDR3: CASSLRGKTNTEAFF. The CDR3 nucleotides read TGTGCCAGCAGTTTACGTGGTAAAACAAACACTGAAGCTTTCTTT.

The chain employs TRBV19 and TRBJ1-5, with a possible D match to TRBD1 (5 bases). There are 13 residues in the CDR3. V dropped 6 bases and J dropped 5 bases, with 11 bases sitting between them. Germline CDR1 LNHDA, CDR2 SQIVND (reference sequence). The CDR3 is CASSADIDQPQHF. In DNA form, the CDR3 reads TGTGCCAGTAGCGCGGACATCGATCAGCCCCAGCATTTT.

The chain is built from TRBV6-5 and TRBJ2-7, with unresolved D. CDR3 length: 10 residues. Germline values: CDR1 MNHEY, CDR2 SVGAGI. V was shortened by 8 bases and J by 3 bases, with 5 bases between the two germline ends. In nucleotides, the CDR3 is TGTGCCAGCGAGGACTACGAGCAGTACTTC. Encoded protein: CASEDYEQYF.

This clone was seen just once. The chain employs TRBV30 and TRBJ2-3; D possibly corresponds to TRBD2 (7 bases). The CDR3 runs 12 residues. Germline CDR1 and CDR2: GTSNPN and SVGIG (reference sequence). V was clipped by 8 bases and J by 0 bases, with 9 bases between them. This CDR3 is CAGGASTDTQYF. The CDR3 DNA sequence: TGTGCCGGGGGGGCTAGCACAGATACGCAGTATTTT.